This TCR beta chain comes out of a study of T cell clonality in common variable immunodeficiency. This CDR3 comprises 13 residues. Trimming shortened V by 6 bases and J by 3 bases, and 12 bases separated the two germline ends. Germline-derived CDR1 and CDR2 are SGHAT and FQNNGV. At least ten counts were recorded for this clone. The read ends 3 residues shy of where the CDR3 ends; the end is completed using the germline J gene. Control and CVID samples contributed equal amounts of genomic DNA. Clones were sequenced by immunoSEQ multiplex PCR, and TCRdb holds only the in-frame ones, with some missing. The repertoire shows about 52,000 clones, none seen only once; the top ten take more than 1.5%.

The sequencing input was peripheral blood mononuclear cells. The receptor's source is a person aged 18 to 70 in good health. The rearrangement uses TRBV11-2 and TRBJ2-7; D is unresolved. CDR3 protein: CASRVDTYYEQYF. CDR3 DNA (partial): TGTGCCAGCAGGGTTGACACCTACTACGAG.